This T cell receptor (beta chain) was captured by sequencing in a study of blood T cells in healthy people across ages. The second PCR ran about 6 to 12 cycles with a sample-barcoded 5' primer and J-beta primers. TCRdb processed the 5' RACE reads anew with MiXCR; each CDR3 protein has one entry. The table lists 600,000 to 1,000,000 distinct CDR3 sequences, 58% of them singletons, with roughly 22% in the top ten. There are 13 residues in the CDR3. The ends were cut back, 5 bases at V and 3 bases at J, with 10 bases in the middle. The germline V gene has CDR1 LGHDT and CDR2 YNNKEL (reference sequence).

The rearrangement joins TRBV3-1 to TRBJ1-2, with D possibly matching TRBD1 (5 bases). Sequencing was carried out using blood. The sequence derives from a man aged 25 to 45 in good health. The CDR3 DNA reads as TGTGCCAGCAGCGACGGGACGGACTATGGCTACACCTTC. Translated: CASSDGTDYGYTF.